What follows are 7 T cell receptor beta chains derived from one specimen sequenced in a study of blood T cell repertoires in COVID-19. Libraries were prepared by immunoSEQ multiplex PCR; TCRdb keeps only in-frame clonotypes and omits some of them. Of about 230,000 clones in the sample, about 85% were seen once. Sequencing was performed on peripheral blood. These receptors were obtained from a man aged 35 to 55 with acute or convalescent COVID-19.

The chain recombines TRBV27 with TRBJ2-5, with TRBD2 identical over 8 bases. V shed 8 bases, J shed 2 bases, and the junction held 16 bases outside the gene matches. Germline lookup yields CDR1 MNHEY and CDR2 SMNVEV (reference sequence). CDR3 length: 17 residues. The chain's CDR3 is CASGPWGSGGPQETQYF. CDR3 DNA sequence: TGTGCCAGCGGACCTTGGGGGAGCGGGGGACCTCAAGAGACCCAGTACTTC.

The J gene is TRBJ2-6, the V gene TRBV5-6; maybe TRBD1 (6 bases). V lost 5 bases and J 0 bases, leaving 15 bases between the germline ends. This CDR3 is 17 amino acids long. Germline V gene data show CDR1 as SGHDT and CDR2 as YYEEEE. The CDR3 region has the DNA TGTGCCAGCAGACGTACAGGGAAGAGCTCTGGGGCCAACGTCCTGACTTTC. Its translation: CASRRTGKSSGANVLTF. Variable domain in full (rest from reference TRBV5-6 and TRBJ2-6): DAGVTQSPTHLIKTRGQQVTLRCSPKSGHDTVSWYQQALGQGPQFIFQYYEEEERQRGNFPDRFSGHQFPNYSSELNVNALLLGDSALYLCASRRTGKSSGANVLTFGAGSRLTVL.

The DNA of the CDR3 is TGTGCCAGCAGCTTAGGCGCGGGGCCCCAGCATTTT. It yields the protein CASSLGAGPQHF. This rearrangement joins TRBV7-9 to TRBJ1-5; no clear D gene. The V gene lost 1 base and the J gene lost 9 bases, with 7 bases spanning the gap. This CDR3 has 12 amino acids. Germline values: CDR1 SEHNR, CDR2 FQNEAQ (reference sequence). The full variable domain, in which reference TRBV7-9 and TRBJ1-5 provide the parts outside the CDR3, is DTGVSQNPRHKITKRGQNVTFRCDPISEHNRLYWYRQTLGQGPEFLTYFQNEAQLEKSRLLSDRFSAERPKGSFSTLEIQRTEQGDSAMYLCASSLGAGPQHFGDGTRLSIL.

The chain combines TRBV11-3 with TRBJ2-7; 9 positions agree with TRBD1. Germline V CDR1 and CDR2: SGHNT, YENEEA. After removal of 5 bases from V and 1 base from J, the junction contained 3 bases not matched to a gene. The CDR3 loop spans 14 amino acids. The CDR3 is CASSRTGDSYEQYF. CDR3 sequence (DNA): TGTGCCAGCAGCCGGACAGGGGATTCCTACGAGCAGTACTTC.

The CDR3 nucleotides are TGTGCCAGCAGCTTGGGGACTAGAGGAGGGACAGATACGCAGTATTTT. Residues: CASSLGTRGGTDTQYF. The chain joins TRBV11-2 to TRBJ2-3; 8 bases agree with TRBD2. Per germline, CDR1 SGHAT and CDR2 FQNNGV. V gave up 3 bases and J gave up 3 bases; unmatched junction bases: 8. The CDR3 has 16 amino acids. Variable domain in full (rest from reference TRBV11-2 and TRBJ2-3): EAGVAQSPRYKIIEKRQSVAFWCNPISGHATLYWYQQILGQGPKLLIQFQNNGVVDDSQLPKDRFSAERLKGVDSTLKIQPAKLEDSAVYLCASSLGTRGGTDTQYFGPGTRLTVL.

The chain uses TRBV2 and TRBJ2-3; TRBD2 agrees at 10 bases. V lost 4 bases, J lost 0 bases, and 4 bases stayed unmatched. The CDR3 has 16 residues. Germline CDR1 is SNHLY and CDR2 is FYNNEI. CDR3 sequence: CASSVSGGYSTDTQYF. CDR3 nucleotide sequence: TGTGCCAGCAGTGTTAGCGGGGGGTACAGCACAGATACGCAGTATTTT.

The CDR3 DNA reads as TGTGCCAGCAGTCGCTCCTATGCCGCGAACACTGAAGCTTTCTTT. This sequence encodes CASSRSYAANTEAFF. This chain links TRBV6-5 with TRBJ1-1; no clear D. Germline-derived CDR1 and CDR2 are MNHEY and SVGAGI. Between the trimmed V and J ends, which lost 5 bases and 1 base, there was a span of 14 bases. The CDR3 is made up of 15 amino acids.